These T cell receptor beta chains were read from a single sample in a study of T-cell reconstitution after alpha-beta-depleted transplantation in children. MiXCR, run by TCRdb on the PCR reads, gives a single entry per CDR3 protein. Of around 490,000 distinct CDR3 sequences detected, about an eighth appear once; the ten largest clones hold around 13%. Sequencing was performed on PBMCs, mostly from graft donor cells, taken 180 days after TCRalphabeta/CD19-depleted stem cell transplant. These receptors were obtained from a female patient aged 2-10 years who had a stem cell transplant for aplastic anemia, so the T cells may come from the graft donor. The CDR3 runs from the conserved cysteine through the conserved F or W. The D gene is left open where the match is weak. Expanded clones are given a class, and other clones once, few, many or no size at all.

DNA	CDR3	D	size	V	J
TGTGCCAGCAGTCCCCGAGGGAGCACTGAAGCTTTCTTT	CASSPRGSTEAFF	-	few	TRBV28	TRBJ1-1
TGTGCCAGCAGCTTCCGGGATAGCGGGAGGTCCTACAATGAGCAGTTCTTC	CASSFRDSGRSYNEQFF	TRBD2	few	TRBV7-2	TRBJ2-1
TGTGCCAGCAGCCCGCCGATGTCCGGGGAGCTGTTTTTT	CASSPPMSGELFF	-	few	TRBV9	TRBJ2-2
TGTGCCAGTAGGGCGACAGGGACAATACTCTCTGGAAACACCATATATTTT	CASRATGTILSGNTIYF	TRBD1	few	TRBV19	TRBJ1-3
TGTGCCAGCAGACTTAAGGGGATGTTGAACACCGGGGAGCTGTTTTTT	CASRLKGMLNTGELFF	-	few	TRBV11-2	TRBJ2-2
TGCGCCAGCAGCCAAGACCGGGACAGTCCATATTTCTCTGGAAACACCATATATTTT	CASSQDRDSPYFSGNTIYF	TRBD1	few	TRBV4-3	TRBJ1-3
TGTGCCAGCACCCTGGACGGCCCCTACGAGCAGTACTTC	CASTLDGPYEQYF	-	-	TRBV6-2/TRBV6-3	TRBJ2-7
TGCGCCAGCAGCCAACCGACTAGCGGGAGACGTAGAGAGACCCAGTACTTC	CASSQPTSGRRRETQYF	TRBD2	-	TRBV4-1	TRBJ2-5
TGCAGTGCATCTGGAATCCCCCCGAAGAACACTGAAGCTTTCTTT	CSASGIPPKNTEAFF	-	many	TRBV20-1	TRBJ1-1
TGCGCCAGCAGCTTAGGTGGTAGCACATCTGGGGCCAACGTCCTGACTTTC	CASSLGGSTSGANVLTF	-	-	TRBV5-1	TRBJ2-6
TGCGCCAGCAGCTACCCGGGACAGGGGCTCGAGCAGTACTTC	CASSYPGQGLEQYF	TRBD1	few	TRBV5-1	TRBJ2-7